A selection of T cell receptor beta chains follows, all from one sample in a study of T cells in Graves' hyperthyroidism and ophthalmopathy. TCRdb used MiXCR to reprocess the multiplex PCR reads, holding one entry per CDR3 protein. The repertoire holds hundreds of thousands of distinct CDR3 sequences, with about 15% as singletons. What was sequenced was blood. These receptors came from a young woman with Graves' hyperthyroidism. CDR3s include the opening cysteine and the closing phenylalanine or tryptophan. The order of the fields is J gene, D gene, clone size, V gene, CDR3 protein, CDR3 DNA. The D gene is left open where the match is weak. Some rows mark clone size as missing; the rest say once, few, many or name a class of expanded clone.

j_call: TRBJ2-1
d_call: -
clone_size: -
v_call: TRBV7-2
cdr3_aa: CASSLVSEGEQFF
cdr3_nt: TGTGCCAGCAGCTTAGTTAGCGAGGGTGAGCAGTTCTTC

j_call: TRBJ1-4
d_call: -
clone_size: many
v_call: TRBV28
cdr3_aa: CASSSQGRGESNEKLFF
cdr3_nt: TGTGCCAGCAGTTCGCAGGGCCGTGGAGAGAGTAATGAAAAACTGTTTTTT

j_call: TRBJ1-1
d_call: TRBD1
clone_size: many
v_call: TRBV28
cdr3_aa: CASSSRDRRTEAFF
cdr3_nt: TGTGCCAGCAGTTCCCGGGACAGGAGAACTGAAGCTTTCTTT

j_call: TRBJ2-3
d_call: -
clone_size: -
v_call: TRBV13
cdr3_aa: CASSLGHRRAKADTQYF
cdr3_nt: TGTGCCAGCAGCTTAGGCCATAGGAGGGCCAAGGCAGATACGCAGTATTTT

j_call: TRBJ2-7
d_call: -
clone_size: many
v_call: TRBV28
cdr3_aa: CASSYEGLHDEQYF
cdr3_nt: TGTGCCAGCAGTTACGAGGGACTCCACGACGAGCAGTACTTC

j_call: TRBJ2-2
d_call: TRBD2
clone_size: -
v_call: TRBV2
cdr3_aa: CASVREGQAGELFF
cdr3_nt: TGTGCCAGCGTCCGGGAGGGCCAGGCCGGGGAGCTGTTTTTT

j_call: TRBJ2-7
d_call: -
clone_size: many
v_call: TRBV2
cdr3_aa: CASSLSGPSYEQYF
cdr3_nt: TGTGCCAGCAGCCTTAGCGGACCTTCCTACGAGCAGTACTTC

j_call: TRBJ2-3
d_call: TRBD1
clone_size: -
v_call: TRBV30
cdr3_aa: CAWDDRGPTDTQYF
cdr3_nt: TGTGCCTGGGACGACAGGGGGCCCACAGATACGCAGTATTTT

j_call: TRBJ2-1
d_call: TRBD2
clone_size: many
v_call: TRBV20-1
cdr3_aa: CSAPPTSGRNNEQFF
cdr3_nt: TGCAGTGCGCCGCCTACTAGCGGGAGGAACAATGAGCAGTTCTTC

j_call: TRBJ2-1
d_call: TRBD1
clone_size: -
v_call: TRBV7-7
cdr3_aa: CASSSGTGTNEQFF
cdr3_nt: TGTGCTAGCAGCTCGGGGACAGGCACTAATGAGCAGTTCTTC

j_call: TRBJ2-2
d_call: -
clone_size: -
v_call: TRBV7-2
cdr3_aa: CASSSLSTGRGPGELFF
cdr3_nt: TGTGCCAGCAGCTCTCTTTCAACAGGGAGGGGACCCGGGGAGCTGTTTTTT

j_call: TRBJ2-7
d_call: TRBD1
clone_size: many
v_call: TRBV28
cdr3_aa: CASRGQFYEQYF
cdr3_nt: TGTGCCAGCAGGGGACAGTTCTACGAGCAGTACTTC

j_call: TRBJ1-5
d_call: TRBD1
clone_size: many
v_call: TRBV6-1
cdr3_aa: CASTAGTAVNQPQHF
cdr3_nt: TGTGCCAGCACTGCCGGGACAGCCGTTAATCAGCCCCAGCATTTT

j_call: TRBJ2-2
d_call: TRBD2
clone_size: few
v_call: TRBV27
cdr3_aa: CASSWGLAVGELFF
cdr3_nt: TGTGCCAGCAGTTGGGGACTAGCGGTCGGGGAGCTGTTTTTT

j_call: TRBJ1-2
d_call: TRBD1
clone_size: few
v_call: TRBV9
cdr3_aa: CASSAPTGAHGYTF
cdr3_nt: TGTGCCAGCAGCGCACCCACAGGGGCGCATGGCTACACCTTC

j_call: TRBJ1-3
d_call: -
clone_size: many
v_call: TRBV12-3/TRBV12-4
cdr3_aa: CASSSLLTVDDSGNTIYF
cdr3_nt: TGTGCCAGCAGTTCCCTCCTGACGGTTGATGACTCTGGAAACACCATATATTTT

j_call: TRBJ2-1
d_call: -
clone_size: -
v_call: TRBV20-1
cdr3_aa: CSATNLLGNEQFF
cdr3_nt: TGCAGTGCTACCAACCTGCTGGGTAATGAGCAGTTCTTC

j_call: TRBJ2-5
d_call: -
clone_size: many
v_call: TRBV13
cdr3_aa: CASSSTSRGQETQYF
cdr3_nt: TGTGCCAGCAGCTCGACAAGTCGGGGGCAAGAGACCCAGTACTTC

j_call: TRBJ2-3
d_call: -
clone_size: many
v_call: TRBV20-1
cdr3_aa: CSANRPSGEVTSTDTQYF
cdr3_nt: TGCAGTGCTAATCGCCCTTCGGGGGAGGTAACTAGCACAGATACGCAGTATTTT

j_call: TRBJ2-7
d_call: TRBD1
clone_size: -
v_call: TRBV3-1
cdr3_aa: CASSQTGGVSSYEQYF
cdr3_nt: TGTGCCAGCAGCCAGACAGGGGGCGTGAGCTCCTACGAGCAGTACTTC

j_call: TRBJ2-1
d_call: -
clone_size: many
v_call: TRBV2
cdr3_aa: CASGGSLTYNEQFF
cdr3_nt: TGTGCCAGCGGGGGGAGTCTAACCTACAATGAGCAGTTCTTC

j_call: TRBJ2-1
d_call: -
clone_size: -
v_call: TRBV7-3
cdr3_aa: CASSSSPGTIRNEQFF
cdr3_nt: TGTGCCAGCAGCTCCTCCCCGGGAACCATTCGGAATGAGCAGTTCTTC

j_call: TRBJ1-3
d_call: -
clone_size: many
v_call: TRBV12-3/TRBV12-4
cdr3_aa: CASRDNSGNTIYF
cdr3_nt: TGTGCCAGCCGTGATAACTCTGGAAACACCATATATTTT

j_call: TRBJ2-2
d_call: -
clone_size: -
v_call: TRBV3-1
cdr3_aa: CASSRNTANTGELFF
cdr3_nt: TGTGCCAGCAGCCGTAACACGGCGAACACCGGGGAGCTGTTTTTT

j_call: TRBJ2-1
d_call: -
clone_size: few
v_call: TRBV6-1
cdr3_aa: CASSERKGVVSNEQFF
cdr3_nt: TGTGCCAGCAGTGAACGGAAGGGAGTAGTAAGCAATGAGCAGTTCTTC

j_call: TRBJ1-1
d_call: TRBD1
clone_size: many
v_call: TRBV11-2
cdr3_aa: CASSLAQRGRYTEAFF
cdr3_nt: TGTGCCAGCAGCTTAGCACAAAGGGGGCGATACACTGAAGCTTTCTTT

j_call: TRBJ1-2
d_call: TRBD1
clone_size: many
v_call: TRBV6-1
cdr3_aa: CASSPGNRGVFPDTF
cdr3_nt: TGTGCCAGCAGTCCCGGGAACAGGGGGGTTTTTCCGGACACCTTC

j_call: TRBJ2-7
d_call: -
clone_size: many
v_call: TRBV12-3/TRBV12-4
cdr3_aa: CASSPGGFSSYEQYF
cdr3_nt: TGTGCCAGCAGTCCCGGGGGATTTTCCTCCTACGAGCAGTACTTC